The TCR beta chain described here comes from a study of T cell clonality in common variable immunodeficiency. Points on this clone: Its antigen is still unknown. The read is 3 residues too short to cover the CDR3 end, so that end is filled in from the germline J gene.

This CDR3 region has 14 residues. V was shortened by 5 bases and J by 8 bases, with 16 bases between the two germline ends. Germline V gives CDR1 LNHDA, CDR2 SQIVND (reference sequence). Replacement immunoglobulin had been given to every CVID subject for at least one year. Only in-frame clones appear in the TCRdb table, and some are missing; sequencing was by immunoSEQ multiplex PCR. The record shows fewer than 40,000 clones for this sample, with no singletons present. Study results and caveats: Repertoire-complication correlations in CVID were limited by patient heterogeneity. Reportedly, TCR beta sequences from common variable immunodeficiency showed fewer deletions and N-nucleotide insertions. TCRbeta clonality was increased in CVID versus healthy controls.

This sequence joins TRBV19 and TRBJ1-3; D uncertain. The sequenced sample consisted of peripheral blood mononuclear cells. This sequence originates from a human donor with common variable immunodeficiency. The covered CDR3 bases are TGTGCCAGTAGTGTCCACCCGACAAGGGACACC. Translated, it gives CASSVHPTRDT. The whole CDR3 sequence reads CASSVHPTRDTIYF.